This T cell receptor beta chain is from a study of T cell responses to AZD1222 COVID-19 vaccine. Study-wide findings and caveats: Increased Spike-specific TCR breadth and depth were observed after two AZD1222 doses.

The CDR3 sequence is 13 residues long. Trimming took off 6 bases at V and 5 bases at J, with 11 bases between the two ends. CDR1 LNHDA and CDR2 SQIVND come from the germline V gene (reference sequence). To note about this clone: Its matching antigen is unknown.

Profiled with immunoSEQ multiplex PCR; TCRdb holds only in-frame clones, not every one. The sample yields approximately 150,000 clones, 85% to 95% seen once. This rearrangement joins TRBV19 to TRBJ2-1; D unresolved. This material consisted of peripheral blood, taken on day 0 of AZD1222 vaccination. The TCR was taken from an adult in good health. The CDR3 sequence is CASSHLKNNEQFF. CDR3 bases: TGTGCCAGTAGCCACTTAAAAAACAATGAGCAGTTCTTC. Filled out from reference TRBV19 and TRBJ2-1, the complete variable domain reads DGGITQSPKYLFRKEGQNVTLSCEQNLNHDAMYWYRQDPGQGLRLIYYSQIVNDFQKGDIAEGYSVSREKKESFPLTVTSAQKNPTAFYLCASSHLKNNEQFFGPGTRLTVL.